This TCR beta chain was sequenced in a study of blood T cell repertoires in COVID-19. Across the whole study: Acute and convalescent COVID-19 samples came from the United States, Italy and Spain. Nucleic acid was either cDNA or gDNA, and it came from T cells, B-cell-depleted T cells, or PBMCs.

There are 13 residues in the CDR3. Trimming stripped 5 bases from V and 8 bases from J, with 15 bases between. CDR1 is SGHAT and CDR2 is FQNNGV in the germline V gene. The authors' processing: Nucleated cell number was recorded as an estimate derived from reference gene primer amplification. The protocol was immunoSEQ multiplex PCR, while the TCRdb copy is restricted to in-frame clones and leaves out a portion. V, J and clone size were drawn from that table, and D and trimming were deduced from the DNA. The sample has about 39,000 clones, roughly 85% seen once. This clone is a singleton in its sample.

The chain recombines TRBV11-2 with TRBJ1-2; D gene unclear. Sequenced material: peripheral blood. This clonotype was obtained from a man aged 40-49 years with active COVID-19. The CDR3 sequence is CASSLERQEGYTF. The CDR3 DNA follows: TGTGCCAGCAGCCTCGAAAGGCAGGAAGGCTACACCTTC.